This T cell receptor beta chain was observed in a study of T cell responses to AZD1222 COVID-19 vaccine (dated by TCRdb to the early 2020s). For the wider study: AZD1222 recipients with second doses at about 4 weeks or about 12 weeks were pooled, because spike-specific TCR depth and breadth did not differ between schedules. A total of 230 to 250 trial participants underwent TCR sequencing, of whom nearly 210 received two doses of AZD1222 and around 26 received two doses of the MenACWY control vaccine. Trial participants were enrolled into age subgroups of 18-55, 56-69 and 70-plus years, which contained around 150, 29 and 61 TCR-sequenced participants, respectively. Summary of the overall study and its limitations: Reportedly, close to half of the unique spike-specific TCRs recognized epitopes lying outside the regions that are mutated in the B.1.351 and B.1.1.7 variants. Conclusions about previously exposed vaccinees are limited, since just a handful of AZD1222 recipients were seropositive for SARS-CoV-2 at baseline. Because no day 14 peak-response samples were available, repertoires were characterized only after the peak T cell response. A significant rise in spike-specific TCR breadth and depth was observed after two AZD1222 doses relative to day 0 and relative to MenACWY recipients. Most participants were white British and females outnumbered males, and the authors suggested that clonal diversity may have been underestimated. In the small 56-69-year group, the increase in depth fell short of significance, most likely because of low power. Vaccine-associated CD4 TCRs spanned the whole spike protein, with dominant responses in regions 160-218 and 743-854.

About this clone: The antigen this receptor binds is unknown. Per-base qualities were not stored, and no clone one base away is much larger.

The junction carries 10 bases between V and J, which are trimmed by 0 bases and 9 bases respectively. The CDR3 runs 13 amino acids, cysteine and phenylalanine included. Only the CDR3 DNA stays, 39 bases, in frame from base 1. CDR1 SGDLS and CDR2 YYNGEE are derived from the germline V gene. The CDR3 regions of human TCRbeta chains were analyzed by immunosequencing. Per the source publication's procedure: TCRs in the repertoires were matched against a reference library of SARS-CoV-2-specific TCRs that had been generated with the MIRA antigen-specificity platform. Breadth was defined as the fraction of unique TCRs that were SARS-CoV-2-associated. Depth was defined as the fraction of total T cells that were SARS-CoV-2-associated. Using the MIRA data, every spike-specific TCR was mapped to the spike region that the TCR reacted to and assigned to either a CD4 or a CD8 class. Log10-transformed breadth and depth values were compared by one-way ANOVA with Sidak's multiple comparisons tests. In TCRdb, the immuneACCESS table is reduced to in-frame sequences with V and J assigned. These tables do not hold every clone; where another copy was compared, an unresolved V gene accounts for under half, and the others remain unexplained. V and J calls and clone size follow that table, whereas D and trimming were derived from the DNA. Here the sample has some 140,000 clones; approximately 90% occur a single time. Jointly, the top ten make up more than 5.5% of the sample.

This specimen's time point label, interpreted: baseline before first vaccination. Samples from vaccinated people were obtained from the UK trials COV001 and COV002, which included a single-blind randomized controlled phase 2/3 trial of AZD1222 (ChAdOx1 nCoV-19) in healthy adults. Trial participant PBMC samples were collected at day 0 and day 28 after the second dose for TCRbeta chain sequencing. This clonotype originated in an adult in good health. Sequenced here: peripheral blood, sampled on day 0 of AZD1222 vaccination. The chain is made from TRBV9 and TRBJ2-1; TRBD2 is a possible D gene, resting on 5 matching bases. Read as DNA, the sequence is TGTGCCAGCAGCGTAGACCCGGGGTCTGAGCAGTTCTTC. The resulting protein is CASSVDPGSEQFF.